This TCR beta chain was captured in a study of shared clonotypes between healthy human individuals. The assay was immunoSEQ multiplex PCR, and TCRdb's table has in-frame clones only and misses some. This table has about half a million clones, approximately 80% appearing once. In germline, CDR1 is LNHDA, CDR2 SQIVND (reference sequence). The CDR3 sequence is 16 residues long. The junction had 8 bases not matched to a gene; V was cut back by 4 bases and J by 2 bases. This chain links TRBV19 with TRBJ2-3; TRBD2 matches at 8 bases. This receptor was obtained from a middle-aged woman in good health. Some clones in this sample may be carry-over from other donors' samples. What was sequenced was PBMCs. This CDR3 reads CASSRGTSTFTDTQYF. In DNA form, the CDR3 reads TGTGCCAGTAGTAGGGGGACTAGTACTTTCACAGATACGCAGTATTTT.